Sequencing of this T cell receptor beta chain was carried out in a study of human T cells and chemical hapten exposure (dated by TCRdb to 2020 to 2023). Some background on the complete study: For sensitization, 2% DPC in acetone was applied to a 2 cm by 2 cm area of upper inner arm skin. Weekly therapeutic DPC doses were additionally applied to the scalp of patients throughout the roughly 26-week study period. Patch testing was done on the upper back using Finn chambers containing 0.01% DPC, and results were scored after 6 days according to International Contact Dermatitis Research Group standards. Most of the patients in the cohort were female, and the cohort covered alopecia areata with under or over 50% scalp involvement, alopecia totalis and alopecia universalis. The libraries were sequenced as a pool, and the TCR yield per sample differed mostly because of small variations in library volumes within the pool. In alopecia patients, the study followed how the peripheral blood TCR repertoire changed in vivo over primary and secondary sensitization to diphenylcyclopropenone (DPC), a hapten. Patient blood was sampled pre-sensitization (week 0) and at 2, 6 and about 24 weeks after DPC sensitization. About 30 alopecia patients provided blood for TCR sequencing at one to four time points (pre-sensitization, 2, 6 and 24 weeks). The paper's findings and limits, for the study overall: After repeated subsampling, the strength of the expansion versus patch-test correlation and the threshold at which it became significant changed. Significantly more large CDR3 similarity clusters were formed by expanded TCRs than by pre-sensitization or healthy control sets, consistent with antigen-driven responses. All patients had alopecia, a presumed autoimmune disease, so their immune response might differ from that of healthy individuals. Patch test score was positively correlated with the number of PT1 expanded TCRs, with significance at thresholds 8, 16 and 32 but not at 4. DPC sensitization did not change how many TCRs were above 1 in 1000 frequency, and no evidence was found of alterations in global repertoire structure.

Unmatched junction bases come to 26, with V trimmed by 6 bases and J by 8 bases. The CDR3 spans 20 residues, from the cysteine through the phenylalanine. Of all the DNA, just the CDR3 is kept, 60 bases in frame from base 1. Via the germline V gene, CDR1 is MGHRA and CDR2 YSYEKL. The protocol used for the library was RACE. Sequencing relied on a NextSeq 500. During library preparation, unique molecular identifiers were attached to individual cDNA molecules so that TCRs could be counted in a quantitative, reproducible way. Both TCR alpha and TCR beta chains were sequenced from each blood RNA sample. The original pipeline was this. A median of about 87,000 TCRs per sample was observed, with a range of 23,224 to 690,600. The Decombinator software suite was used to annotate the V, J and CDR3 of the TCR reads. Every sample was subsampled to the same number of TCRs (28,000) for the PS versus PT1 abundance plots. Expanded TCRs were defined as absent before sensitization and observed at least eight times at the 2-week time point. TCRdb itself trimmed the public reads at Q25 with fastp, ran MiXCR and retained productive beta chains. Rows matching on CDR3 protein sequence are summarized as one entry with the most common DNA and genes. TCRdb's processing, not the study's, gives the V and J calls here. The sample table shows approximately 120,000 distinct CDR3 sequences, and more than 7% are seen once. Jointly, the top ten make up 3% to 3.5% of the sample.

Read against the paper, the sample's time point label means: patch test 2, 6 weeks after DPC sensitization. The treatment or condition label on this specimen signifies: therapeutic diphenylcyclopropenone sensitization with weekly scalp DPC. Blood at each patch-test visit was drawn before the patch test was applied. Eligible patients were aged 18 to 70, diagnosed with alopecia, deemed suitable for DPC therapy, and excluded if pregnant. Total RNA was extracted from unfractionated whole blood collected in Tempus Blood RNA tubes. This clonotype occurred a few times. The antigen it binds to is not known. No quality values exist for individual bases; no much larger clone is one base distant.

The material sequenced was whole blood, taken in connection with sensitization to the hapten diphenylcyclopropenone (DPC). This chain joins TRBV4-1 to TRBJ1-5; 9 bases in the middle match TRBD1. This receptor was identified in a middle-aged woman with alopecia areata. Some clones in this sample may be carry-over from other donors' samples. Here is the DNA: TGCGCCAGCAGTCTAACTCCTTTGACCGGGACAGGGAACACCAGGGAGCCCCAGCATTTT. Translation gives CASSLTPLTGTGNTREPQHF.